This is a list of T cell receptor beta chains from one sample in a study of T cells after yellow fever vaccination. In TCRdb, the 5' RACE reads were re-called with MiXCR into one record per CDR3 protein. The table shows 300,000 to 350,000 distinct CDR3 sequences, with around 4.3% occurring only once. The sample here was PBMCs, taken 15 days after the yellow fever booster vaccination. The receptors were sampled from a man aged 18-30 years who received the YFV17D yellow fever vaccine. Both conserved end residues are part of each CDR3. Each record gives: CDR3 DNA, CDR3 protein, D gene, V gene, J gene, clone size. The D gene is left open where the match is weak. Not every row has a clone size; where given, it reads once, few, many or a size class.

cdr3_nt: TGTGCCAGCAGCGTAGCTGAGGTGGGCGCGGAGACCCAGTACTTC
cdr3_aa: CASSVAEVGAETQYF
d_call: .
v_call: TRBV9
j_call: TRBJ2-5
clone_size: many

cdr3_nt: TGCAGTGCTAGAGATCTAGCAAACCAAGAGACCCAGTACTTC
cdr3_aa: CSARDLANQETQYF
d_call: .
v_call: TRBV20-1
j_call: TRBJ2-5
clone_size: .

cdr3_nt: TGTGCCAGCAGCCCGGTCTGGCTACAGGGGGCATCCCGTTCTGAGCAGTTCTTC
cdr3_aa: CASSPVWLQGASRSEQFF
d_call: TRBD1
v_call: TRBV12-3/TRBV12-4
j_call: TRBJ2-1
clone_size: few

cdr3_nt: TGTGCCAGCAGTGCGGGGTTCATGAACACTGAAGCTTTCTTT
cdr3_aa: CASSAGFMNTEAFF
d_call: .
v_call: TRBV12-3/TRBV12-4
j_call: TRBJ1-1
clone_size: many

cdr3_nt: TGTGCCACCAGCAGCCAGACAGGGCCAATATCAATACCTAATGAAAAACTGTTTTTT
cdr3_aa: CATSSQTGPISIPNEKLFF
d_call: TRBD1
v_call: TRBV15
j_call: TRBJ1-4
clone_size: few

cdr3_nt: TGTGCCAGCACCACCGGGAGGGCCCCTGACAATGAGCAGTTCTTC
cdr3_aa: CASTTGRAPDNEQFF
d_call: TRBD2
v_call: TRBV6-2/TRBV6-3
j_call: TRBJ2-1
clone_size: .

cdr3_nt: TGTGCCAGCAGCCCTAGATGGGAACAGAACACCGGGGAGCTGTTTTTT
cdr3_aa: CASSPRWEQNTGELFF
d_call: .
v_call: TRBV11-3
j_call: TRBJ2-2
clone_size: few

cdr3_nt: TGCGCCAGCAGCGGGACCCCTGGCTATGGCTACACCTTC
cdr3_aa: CASSGTPGYGYTF
d_call: .
v_call: TRBV5-1
j_call: TRBJ1-2
clone_size: many

cdr3_nt: TGTGCCAGCAGCGAGATTAGGGTTGGTGCTGAAGCTTTCTTT
cdr3_aa: CASSEIRVGAEAFF
d_call: .
v_call: TRBV2
j_call: TRBJ1-1
clone_size: .

cdr3_nt: TGCAGTGCCTCAGAAGCTAGCACAGATACGCAGTATTTT
cdr3_aa: CSASEASTDTQYF
d_call: .
v_call: TRBV20-1
j_call: TRBJ2-3
clone_size: few

cdr3_nt: TGTGCCAGCAGCTTAGAGGGGGGCTGGGCTGAAGCTTTCTTT
cdr3_aa: CASSLEGGWAEAFF
d_call: .
v_call: TRBV7-2
j_call: TRBJ1-1
clone_size: few

cdr3_nt: TGCAGTGCTAGGCCGGGGCTAAATCAGCCCCAGCATTTT
cdr3_aa: CSARPGLNQPQHF
d_call: .
v_call: TRBV20-1
j_call: TRBJ1-5
clone_size: many

cdr3_nt: TGTGCCAGCAGTCTACAGGGGGCTCAACGGCCCCAGCATTTT
cdr3_aa: CASSLQGAQRPQHF
d_call: TRBD1
v_call: TRBV12-3/TRBV12-4
j_call: TRBJ1-5
clone_size: many

cdr3_nt: TGTGCCAGCAGTTTCGTAACAGATACGCAGTATTTT
cdr3_aa: CASSFVTDTQYF
d_call: .
v_call: TRBV6-2/TRBV6-3
j_call: TRBJ2-3
clone_size: many

cdr3_nt: TGTGCCAGCAGCTTAAGGGGAGAAGACAATCAGCCCCAGCATTTT
cdr3_aa: CASSLRGEDNQPQHF
d_call: .
v_call: TRBV7-2
j_call: TRBJ1-5
clone_size: .

cdr3_nt: TGTGCTAGTGGTTTCAATACGGGACACCTGAATACTGAAGCTTTCTTT
cdr3_aa: CASGFNTGHLNTEAFF
d_call: .
v_call: TRBV12-5
j_call: TRBJ1-1
clone_size: few

cdr3_nt: TGTGCCAGCAGTCTATCGGGCCATCCGGAAGCTTTCTTT
cdr3_aa: CASSLSGHPEAFF
d_call: .
v_call: TRBV6-2/TRBV6-3
j_call: TRBJ1-1
clone_size: .

cdr3_nt: TGCGCCAGCAGCCAAGAACCGGACGCGAACACCGGGGAGCTGTTTTTT
cdr3_aa: CASSQEPDANTGELFF
d_call: .
v_call: TRBV4-3
j_call: TRBJ2-2
clone_size: few

cdr3_nt: TGTGCCATCAGTGAGTCGGGGGGGATGAACACTGAAGCTTTCTTT
cdr3_aa: CAISESGGMNTEAFF
d_call: .
v_call: TRBV10-3
j_call: TRBJ1-1
clone_size: few

cdr3_nt: TGCAGTGCTAGCCAGGGACAGCCGACTGAAGCTTTCTTT
cdr3_aa: CSASQGQPTEAFF
d_call: TRBD1
v_call: TRBV20-1
j_call: TRBJ1-1
clone_size: many

cdr3_nt: TGTGCCAGCTCACCAAATCCAGGCAATGAAGCTTTCTTT
cdr3_aa: CASSPNPGNEAFF
d_call: .
v_call: TRBV18
j_call: TRBJ1-1
clone_size: few

cdr3_nt: TGTGCCAGCAGTTACTCGCACGGAACAGATGATCCCTATGGCTACACCTTC
cdr3_aa: CASSYSHGTDDPYGYTF
d_call: .
v_call: TRBV6-6
j_call: TRBJ1-2
clone_size: few

cdr3_nt: TGTGCCAGCAGAGGACAGGGCCTCTATGGCTACACCTTC
cdr3_aa: CASRGQGLYGYTF
d_call: TRBD1
v_call: TRBV6-5
j_call: TRBJ1-2
clone_size: many

cdr3_nt: TGTGCCAGCAGCTTTGTAGCACAAACCACTGAAGCTTTCTTT
cdr3_aa: CASSFVAQTTEAFF
d_call: .
v_call: TRBV11-1
j_call: TRBJ1-1
clone_size: many

cdr3_nt: TGTGCCAGCAGTTCCTCCGGGGGAACAGGCTATGGCTACACCTTC
cdr3_aa: CASSSSGGTGYGYTF
d_call: .
v_call: TRBV28
j_call: TRBJ1-2
clone_size: few

cdr3_nt: TGTGCCAGCAGACCGGGGGTCTATGGCTACACCTTC
cdr3_aa: CASRPGVYGYTF
d_call: .
v_call: TRBV7-9
j_call: TRBJ1-2
clone_size: many

cdr3_nt: TGTGCCAGCAGTTTAAATGCGGGGGGGAACAATGAGCAGTTCTTC
cdr3_aa: CASSLNAGGNNEQFF
d_call: TRBD2
v_call: TRBV27
j_call: TRBJ2-1
clone_size: many

cdr3_nt: TGTGCCAGCAGTTTTGTGGGGGATTCCTACAATGAGCAGTTCTTC
cdr3_aa: CASSFVGDSYNEQFF
d_call: .
v_call: TRBV12-3/TRBV12-4
j_call: TRBJ2-1
clone_size: many

cdr3_nt: TGCGCCAGCAGCTTCCGGGTAGCAGGGGAGAACACTGAAGCTTTCTTT
cdr3_aa: CASSFRVAGENTEAFF
d_call: .
v_call: TRBV5-1
j_call: TRBJ1-1
clone_size: .

cdr3_nt: TGTGCCAGCACCGGTAGCGGTACGCAGTATTTT
cdr3_aa: CASTGSGTQYF
d_call: .
v_call: TRBV12-3/TRBV12-4
j_call: TRBJ2-3
clone_size: .

cdr3_nt: TGTGCCACCAGCAGATCAGGGGATGAGCAGTTCTTC
cdr3_aa: CATSRSGDEQFF
d_call: .
v_call: TRBV15
j_call: TRBJ2-1
clone_size: many

cdr3_nt: TGCGCCAGCAGCCGTACCGCCATGGGGCAGAACACCGGGGAGCTGTTTTTT
cdr3_aa: CASSRTAMGQNTGELFF
d_call: .
v_call: TRBV4-3
j_call: TRBJ2-2
clone_size: .

cdr3_nt: TGTGCCAGCAGCCCCACGGGGGGGGGGAATGAGCAGTTCTTC
cdr3_aa: CASSPTGGGNEQFF
d_call: TRBD2
v_call: TRBV7-3
j_call: TRBJ2-1
clone_size: .

cdr3_nt: TGTGCCAGCAGTTTTATGAGGGGTGAAAAACTGTTTTTT
cdr3_aa: CASSFMRGEKLFF
d_call: .
v_call: TRBV12-3/TRBV12-4
j_call: TRBJ1-4
clone_size: many

cdr3_nt: TGTGCCAGCAGCGACATTGACAGGCGAAACACCATATATTTT
cdr3_aa: CASSDIDRRNTIYF
d_call: .
v_call: TRBV13
j_call: TRBJ1-3
clone_size: few

cdr3_nt: TGTGCCAGCAACAACCCGGCGGGACTAGGCACAGATACGCAGTATTTT
cdr3_aa: CASNNPAGLGTDTQYF
d_call: TRBD2
v_call: TRBV7-2
j_call: TRBJ2-3
clone_size: many

cdr3_nt: TGTGCCAGCAGCCTCGCGGGGGGCGCCTTACAAGAGACCCAGTACTTC
cdr3_aa: CASSLAGGALQETQYF
d_call: TRBD2
v_call: TRBV7-8
j_call: TRBJ2-5
clone_size: .

cdr3_nt: TGCGCCAGCAGCCAAGTCGTACTAGCGGGAGCCAAAAACATTCAGTACTTC
cdr3_aa: CASSQVVLAGAKNIQYF
d_call: TRBD2
v_call: TRBV4-1
j_call: TRBJ2-4
clone_size: many

cdr3_nt: TGTGCCAGCGGGGGGGACTATCCCTACGAGCAGTACTTC
cdr3_aa: CASGGDYPYEQYF
d_call: TRBD2
v_call: TRBV2
j_call: TRBJ2-7
clone_size: .

cdr3_nt: TGTGCCAGCAGCTTATGGCCCCCGGGACAGGGGTCTGGGGCCAACGTCCTGACTTTC
cdr3_aa: CASSLWPPGQGSGANVLTF
d_call: TRBD1
v_call: TRBV7-6
j_call: TRBJ2-6
clone_size: few

cdr3_nt: TGCAGTGCTCTACAGGGGTACAATGAGCAGTTCTTC
cdr3_aa: CSALQGYNEQFF
d_call: TRBD1
v_call: TRBV20-1
j_call: TRBJ2-1
clone_size: .

cdr3_nt: TGTGCCAGCCACGTGGGGACAGGCCCCTATGGCTACACCTTC
cdr3_aa: CASHVGTGPYGYTF
d_call: TRBD1
v_call: TRBV6-1
j_call: TRBJ1-2
clone_size: many

cdr3_nt: TGTGCCAGCAGCGTTATGGGGCCAAGCTACACCTTC
cdr3_aa: CASSVMGPSYTF
d_call: .
v_call: TRBV9
j_call: TRBJ1-2
clone_size: few

cdr3_nt: TGCAGCGCCCTTCTAGGGTTAATGAACACTGAAGCTTTCTTT
cdr3_aa: CSALLGLMNTEAFF
d_call: .
v_call: TRBV29-1
j_call: TRBJ1-1
clone_size: few

cdr3_nt: TGCAGCGCAGAGGGGCTAGGCTACGAGCAGTACTTC
cdr3_aa: CSAEGLGYEQYF
d_call: .
v_call: TRBV29-1
j_call: TRBJ2-7
clone_size: few

cdr3_nt: TGCAGTGCGGCAATTCGGGACCGGCGGTTCTTT
cdr3_aa: CSAAIRDRRFF
d_call: .
v_call: TRBV20-1
j_call: TRBJ1-1
clone_size: many

cdr3_nt: TGCGCCAGCAGAGGACAGGGGGGAAACACTGAAGCTTTCTTT
cdr3_aa: CASRGQGGNTEAFF
d_call: TRBD1
v_call: TRBV5-1
j_call: TRBJ1-1
clone_size: .

cdr3_nt: TGTGCCAGCGCCAAGGGGGGGGGCGGAAATGAGCAGTTCTTC
cdr3_aa: CASAKGGGGNEQFF
d_call: .
v_call: TRBV12-3/TRBV12-4
j_call: TRBJ2-1
clone_size: .

cdr3_nt: TGTGCCAGCAGTTACTCCCTTGACAGGGTGAACACTGAAGCTTTCTTT
cdr3_aa: CASSYSLDRVNTEAFF
d_call: TRBD1
v_call: TRBV6-6
j_call: TRBJ1-1
clone_size: many

cdr3_nt: TGTGCCACTAGGGGACAGGGCGAAAACACCATATATTTT
cdr3_aa: CATRGQGENTIYF
d_call: TRBD1
v_call: TRBV12-3/TRBV12-4
j_call: TRBJ1-3
clone_size: many

cdr3_nt: TGTGCCAGCAGCCTAGTCGGACTAGCGGAAACCTACAATGAGCAGTTCTTC
cdr3_aa: CASSLVGLAETYNEQFF
d_call: TRBD2
v_call: TRBV7-8
j_call: TRBJ2-1
clone_size: .

cdr3_nt: TGTGCCAGCAGTTTAGGGCTGTGGACAGATACGCAGTATTTT
cdr3_aa: CASSLGLWTDTQYF
d_call: .
v_call: TRBV12-3/TRBV12-4
j_call: TRBJ2-3
clone_size: many

cdr3_nt: TGTGCCAGCAGTTACAGGGACGGAATCAATGAGCAGTTCTTC
cdr3_aa: CASSYRDGINEQFF
d_call: .
v_call: TRBV6-5
j_call: TRBJ2-1
clone_size: many

cdr3_nt: TGTGCCAGCAGCTTGGGACAGGGGGGTCCCTACGAGCAGTACTTC
cdr3_aa: CASSLGQGGPYEQYF
d_call: TRBD1
v_call: TRBV11-2
j_call: TRBJ2-7
clone_size: few

cdr3_nt: TGTGCCAGCAGCACCTTTGTTACAGAGACCCAGTACTTC
cdr3_aa: CASSTFVTETQYF
d_call: .
v_call: TRBV6-6
j_call: TRBJ2-5
clone_size: .